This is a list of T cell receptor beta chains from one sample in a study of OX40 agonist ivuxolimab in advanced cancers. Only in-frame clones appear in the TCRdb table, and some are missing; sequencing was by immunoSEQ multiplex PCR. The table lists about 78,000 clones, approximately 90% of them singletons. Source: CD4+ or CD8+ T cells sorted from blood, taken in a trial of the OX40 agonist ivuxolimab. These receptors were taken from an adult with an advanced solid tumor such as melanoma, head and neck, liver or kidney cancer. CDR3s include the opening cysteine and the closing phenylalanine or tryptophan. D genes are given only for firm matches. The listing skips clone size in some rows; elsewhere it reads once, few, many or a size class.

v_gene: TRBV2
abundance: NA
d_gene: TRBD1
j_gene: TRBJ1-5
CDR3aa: CASSVIGTADGGPQHF
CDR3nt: TGTGCCAGCAGCGTTATAGGGACAGCGGACGGTGGGCCCCAGCATTTT

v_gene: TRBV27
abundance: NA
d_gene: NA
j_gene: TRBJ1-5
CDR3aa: CASSKREGNQPQHF
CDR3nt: TGTGCCAGCAGTAAGCGTGAGGGGAATCAGCCCCAGCATTTT

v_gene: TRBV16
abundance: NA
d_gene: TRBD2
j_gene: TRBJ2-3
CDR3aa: CASSVRAGEGTDTQYF
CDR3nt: TGTGCCAGCAGCGTCCGAGCGGGGGAAGGCACAGATACGCAGTATTTT

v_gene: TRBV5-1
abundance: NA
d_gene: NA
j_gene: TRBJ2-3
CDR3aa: CASSLGDTQYF
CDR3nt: TGCGCCAGCAGCTTGGGGGATACGCAGTATTTT

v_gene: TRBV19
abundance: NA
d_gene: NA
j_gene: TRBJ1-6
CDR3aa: CASSLPPGGGNSPLHF
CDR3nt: TGTGCCAGTAGTCTCCCCCCCGGGGGAGGAAATTCACCCCTCCACTTT

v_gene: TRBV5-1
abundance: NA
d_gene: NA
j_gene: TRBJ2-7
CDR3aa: CASSLEAGYEQYF
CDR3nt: TGCGCCAGCAGCTTGGAGGCGGGGTACGAGCAGTACTTC

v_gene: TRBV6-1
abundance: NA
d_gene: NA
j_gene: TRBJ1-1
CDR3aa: CASSAAGPYTEAFF
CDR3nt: TGTGCCAGCAGTGCGGCAGGGCCTTACACTGAAGCTTTCTTT

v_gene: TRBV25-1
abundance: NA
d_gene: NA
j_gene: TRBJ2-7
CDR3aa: CASSESRTARGSYEQYF
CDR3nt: TGTGCCAGCAGTGAATCCCGGACTGCCCGAGGGTCCTACGAGCAGTACTTC

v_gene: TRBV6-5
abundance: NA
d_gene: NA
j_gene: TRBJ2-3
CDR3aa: CASSYSTQIQLDTQYF
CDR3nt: TGTGCCAGCAGTTACTCGACGCAAATTCAACTCGATACGCAGTATTTT

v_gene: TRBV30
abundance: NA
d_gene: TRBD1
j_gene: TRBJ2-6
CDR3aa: CAWSVLWGQGGEGANVLTF
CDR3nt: TGTGCCTGGAGTGTACTCTGGGGACAGGGGGGAGAAGGGGCCAACGTCCTGACTTTC

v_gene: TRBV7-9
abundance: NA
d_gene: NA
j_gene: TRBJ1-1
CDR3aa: CASSLDGDLNTEAFF
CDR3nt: TGTGCCAGCAGCTTAGATGGGGATTTGAACACTGAAGCTTTCTTT

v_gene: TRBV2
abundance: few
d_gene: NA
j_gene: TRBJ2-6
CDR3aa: CASSVSSGANVLTF
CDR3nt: TGTGCCAGCAGCGTGAGCTCTGGGGCCAACGTCCTGACTTTC

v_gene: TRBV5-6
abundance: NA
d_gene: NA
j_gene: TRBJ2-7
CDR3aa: CASSSGPSASSYEQYF
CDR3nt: TGTGCCAGCAGCTCCGGGCCTAGCGCGAGCTCCTACGAGCAGTACTTC

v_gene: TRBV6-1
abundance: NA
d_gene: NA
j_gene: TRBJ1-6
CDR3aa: CASSWPDNSPLHF
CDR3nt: TGTGCCAGCTCATGGCCCGATAATTCACCCCTCCACTTT

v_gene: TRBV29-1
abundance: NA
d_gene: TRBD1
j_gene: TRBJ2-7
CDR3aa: CSVARQGAFYEQYF
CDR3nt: TGCAGCGTTGCCCGACAGGGAGCCTTCTACGAGCAGTACTTC

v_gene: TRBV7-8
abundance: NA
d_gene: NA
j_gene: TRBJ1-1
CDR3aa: CASSLNTNTEAFF
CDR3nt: TGTGCCAGCAGCTTAAACACGAACACTGAAGCTTTCTTT

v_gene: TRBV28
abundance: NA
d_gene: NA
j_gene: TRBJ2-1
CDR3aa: CASRPTPGGYNEQFF
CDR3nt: TGTGCCAGCAGACCAACTCCTGGCGGATACAATGAGCAGTTCTTC

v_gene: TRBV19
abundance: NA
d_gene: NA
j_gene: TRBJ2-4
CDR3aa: CASSSRLAKNIQYF
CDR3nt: TGTGCCAGTAGTAGCAGACTAGCCAAAAACATTCAGTACTTC

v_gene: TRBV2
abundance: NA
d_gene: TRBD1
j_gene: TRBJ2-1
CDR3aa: CASKVRTGGGDEQFF
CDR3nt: TGTGCCAGCAAGGTTAGGACAGGGGGTGGTGATGAGCAGTTCTTC

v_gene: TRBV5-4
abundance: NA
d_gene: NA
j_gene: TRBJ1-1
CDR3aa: CASSLEGRGSEAFF
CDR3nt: TGTGCCAGCAGCTTGGAGGGGAGGGGGTCTGAAGCTTTCTTT

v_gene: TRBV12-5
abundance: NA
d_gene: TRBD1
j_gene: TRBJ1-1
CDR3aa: CASGFPQGAWDEAFF
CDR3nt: TGTGCTAGTGGTTTTCCCCAGGGGGCGTGGGATGAAGCTTTCTTT

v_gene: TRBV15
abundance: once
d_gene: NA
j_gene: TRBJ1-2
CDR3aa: CATSGGGLVVGGYTF
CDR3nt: TGTGCCACCAGCGGGGGTGGACTGGTCGTAGGTGGCTACACCTTC

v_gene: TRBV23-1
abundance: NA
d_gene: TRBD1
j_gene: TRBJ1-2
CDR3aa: CASRPIPLGDRGQGSYGYTF
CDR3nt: TGCGCCAGCAGACCGATCCCCCTTGGGGACAGGGGGCAGGGTAGCTATGGCTACACCTTC

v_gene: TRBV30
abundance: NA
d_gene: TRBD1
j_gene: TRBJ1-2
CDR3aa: CAWRAGQVNYGYTF
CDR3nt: TGTGCCTGGAGGGCGGGACAGGTTAACTATGGCTACACCTTC

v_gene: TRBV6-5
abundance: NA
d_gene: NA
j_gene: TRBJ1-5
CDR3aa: CASSLNMAQHF
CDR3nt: TGTGCCAGCAGTCTAAATATGGCCCAGCATTTT

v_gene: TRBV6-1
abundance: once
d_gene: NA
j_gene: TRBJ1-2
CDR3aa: CASTPTGWEYGYTF
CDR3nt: TGTGCCAGCACGCCGACCGGATGGGAATATGGCTACACCTTC

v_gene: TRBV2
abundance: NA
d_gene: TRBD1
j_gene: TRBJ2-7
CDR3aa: CASSSGQGTYEQYF
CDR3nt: TGTGCCAGCAGTTCGGGACAGGGTACCTACGAGCAGTACTTC

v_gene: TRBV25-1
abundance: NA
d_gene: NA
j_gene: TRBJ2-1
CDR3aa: CASQRDEQFF
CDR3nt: TGTGCCAGCCAGAGGGATGAGCAGTTCTTC

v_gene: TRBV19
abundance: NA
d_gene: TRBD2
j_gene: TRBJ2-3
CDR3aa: CASSIQLAGGDTQYF
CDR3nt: TGTGCCAGTAGTATACAACTAGCGGGGGGCGATACGCAGTATTTT

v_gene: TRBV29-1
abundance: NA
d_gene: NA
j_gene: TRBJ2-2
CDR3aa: CSVGRGATGELFF
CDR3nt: TGCAGCGTCGGTAGAGGGGCAACCGGGGAGCTGTTTTTT

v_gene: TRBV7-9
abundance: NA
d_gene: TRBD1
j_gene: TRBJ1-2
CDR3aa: CASSLQGAGGYTF
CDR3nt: TGTGCCAGCAGCTTACAGGGGGCTGGAGGCTACACCTTC

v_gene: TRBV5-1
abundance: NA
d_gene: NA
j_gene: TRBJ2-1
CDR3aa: CASQIATPAEQFF
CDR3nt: TGCGCCAGCCAAATAGCGACCCCTGCGGAGCAGTTCTTC

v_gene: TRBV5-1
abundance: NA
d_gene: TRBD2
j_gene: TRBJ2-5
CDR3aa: CASSLGGLAGGETQYF
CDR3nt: TGCGCCAGCAGCTTGGGGGGACTAGCGGGAGGGGAGACCCAGTACTTC

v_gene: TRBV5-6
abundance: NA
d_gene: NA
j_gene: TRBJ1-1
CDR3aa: CASRGRPNTEAFF
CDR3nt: TGTGCCAGCCGCGGACGTCCTAACACTGAAGCTTTCTTT

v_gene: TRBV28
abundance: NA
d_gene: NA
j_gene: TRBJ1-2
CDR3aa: CATRLDYGYTF
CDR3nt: TGTGCCACCCGGCTGGACTATGGCTACACCTTC